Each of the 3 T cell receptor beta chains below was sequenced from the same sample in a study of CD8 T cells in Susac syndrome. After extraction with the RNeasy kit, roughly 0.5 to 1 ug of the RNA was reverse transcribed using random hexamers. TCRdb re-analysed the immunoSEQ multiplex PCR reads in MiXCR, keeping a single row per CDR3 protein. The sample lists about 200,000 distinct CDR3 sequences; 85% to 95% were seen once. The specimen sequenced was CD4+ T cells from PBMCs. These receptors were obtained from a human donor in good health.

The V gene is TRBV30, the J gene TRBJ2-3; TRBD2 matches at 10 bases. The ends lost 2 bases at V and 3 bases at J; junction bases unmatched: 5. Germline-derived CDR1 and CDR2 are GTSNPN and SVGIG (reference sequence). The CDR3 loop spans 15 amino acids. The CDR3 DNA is TGTGCCTGGAGTCGCTCTAGCGGGAGAACAGATACGCAGTATTTT. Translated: CAWSRSSGRTDTQYF.

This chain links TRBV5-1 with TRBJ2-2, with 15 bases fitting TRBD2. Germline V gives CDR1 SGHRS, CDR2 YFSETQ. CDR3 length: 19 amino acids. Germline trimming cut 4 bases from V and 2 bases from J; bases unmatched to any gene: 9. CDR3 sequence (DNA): TGCGCCAGCAGCCCCAGCGGGACTAGCGGGGGGTCCAACACCGGGGAGCTGTTTTTT. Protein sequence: CASSPSGTSGGSNTGELFF.

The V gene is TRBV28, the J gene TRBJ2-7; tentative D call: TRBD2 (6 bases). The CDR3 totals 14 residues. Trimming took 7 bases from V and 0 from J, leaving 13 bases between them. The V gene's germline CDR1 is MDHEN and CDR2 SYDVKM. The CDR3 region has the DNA TGTGCCAGCAACGGGGGTCGCAGCTCCTACGAGCAGTACGTC. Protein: CASNGGRSSYEQYV.